The subject of this entry is one TCR beta chain. Its target is not known. CDR1 and CDR2 (germline): SGHAT, FQNNGV. Trimming stripped 7 bases from V and 5 bases from J, with 17 bases between. This CDR3 is 14 amino acids long. This record belongs to a study of T cells in localized non-small cell lung cancer. Broader study findings: A single tumor region was sequenced, leaving heterogeneity possible. Blood T cell density predicted longer survival; adjacent-lung clonality, shorter.

This table comes from immunoSEQ multiplex PCR, and its TCRdb copy is limited to in-frame clones, with some not included. The sample contains 25,000 to 35,000 clones, approximately 89% of which appear only once. The rearrangement links TRBV11-2 to TRBJ2-5; perhaps TRBD2 as D (7 bases). This clonotype was sampled from an older female donor with stage I lung adenocarcinoma. The material was peripheral blood, obtained before any cancer treatment. The CDR3 loop is CASTRGGGRETQYF. The CDR3 DNA sequence: TGTGCCAGCACCCGAGGGGGGGGCCGTGAGACCCAGTACTTC.